The next 30 T cell receptor beta chains were all read from a single sample in a study of shared clonotypes between healthy human individuals. Clones were read by immunoSEQ multiplex PCR, and TCRdb kept only the in-frame ones, dropping some. The sample contains about 2,500,000 clones, approximately 90% of which appear only once. The sequenced sample was naive CD4+ T cells sorted from blood. Subset defined: CD45RA+ positively selected. The source of these receptors is a man aged 18 to 35 in good health.

As concerns this clone: The same CDR3 can be traced to other DNA sequences in this sample. V gene TRBV29-1 combines with J gene TRBJ2-7; TRBD1 matches at 8 bases. V lost 2 bases and J lost 4; bases outside the gene matches: 4. Germline CDR1 and CDR2: SQVTM and ANQGSEA. The CDR3 has 13 amino acids. Here the CDR3 reads CSVESDRGYEQYF. The CDR3 DNA is TGCAGCGTTGAAAGCGACAGGGGTTACGAGCAGTACTTC.

This sequence joins TRBV2 and TRBJ2-7, with D perhaps matching TRBD1 (6 bases). V was clipped by 7 bases and J by 0 bases, with 10 bases between them. CDR1 is SNHLY, CDR2 FYNNEI, per germline. This CDR3 has 13 residues. The CDR3: CASITGNSYEQYF. The CDR3 DNA sequence: TGTGCCAGCATCACAGGGAACTCCTACGAGCAGTACTTC.

This chain connects TRBV10-3 to TRBJ2-7, with D perhaps matching TRBD1 (6 bases). Deletions cut 9 bases from V and 6 bases from J, with 9 bases between. This CDR3 is 10 amino acids long. Germline CDR1 is ENHRY and CDR2 is SYGVKD. The CDR3 sequence: CAMGDTEQYF. CDR3 DNA sequence: TGTGCCATGGGGGACACCGAGCAGTACTTC.

The chain is built from TRBV5-5 and TRBJ2-3; a possible D gene is TRBD2 (6 bases). This CDR3 has 14 amino acids. Germline V gene lookup returns CDR1 SGHKS and CDR2 YYEKEE (reference sequence). The V end was cut by 3 bases, the J end by 1 base, with 9 bases between. The CDR3 DNA reads TGTGCCAGCAGCTGGGGGGTTGGCACAGATACGCAGTATTTT. This gives the protein CASSWGVGTDTQYF.

In the case of this clone: An end of the junction differs from the germline gene, which may be a read error. The same CDR3 arises from other DNA sequences in this sample as well. The J gene is TRBJ2-7, the V gene TRBV9; D possibly corresponds to TRBD1 (6 bases). This CDR3 contains 15 residues. CDR1 SGDLS and CDR2 YYNGEE come from the germline V gene. The CDR3, as DNA: TGTGCCAGCAGCGTAGATGGTACAGGGCCCTATGAGCAGTACTTC. This translates into CASSVDGTGPYEQYF.

The rearrangement uses TRBV30 and TRBJ2-7, with D possibly matching TRBD2 (5 bases). CDR3 length equals 14 residues. Germline V gene data show CDR1 as GTSNPN and CDR2 as SVGIG (reference sequence). Trimming shortened V by 1 base and J by 5 bases, and 15 bases separated the two germline ends. The CDR3 region is CAWSEHSGVDEQYF. The DNA of the CDR3 is TGTGCCTGGAGTGAGCACAGCGGTGTAGACGAGCAGTACTTC. The variable domain in full, completed from reference TRBV30 and TRBJ2-7, reads SQTIHQWPATLVQPVGSPLSLECTVEGTSNPNLYWYRQAAGRGLQLLFYSVGIGQISSEVPQNLSASRPQDRQFILSSKKLLLSDSGFYLCAWSEHSGVDEQYFGPGTRLTVT.

The gene calls are TRBV5-1 and TRBJ1-2; 7 bases fit TRBD1. Trimming removed 0 bases from V and 6 bases from J; junction bases left unmatched: 2. Germline CDR1 is SGHRS and CDR2 is YFSETQ. The CDR3 spans 13 residues. In nucleotides, the CDR3 is TGCGCCAGCAGCTTGGGACAGGGACATGGCTACACCTTC. Translating it yields CASSLGQGHGYTF.

The rearrangement links TRBV6-1 to TRBJ2-7; 9 nucleotides agree with TRBD1. Germline lookup yields CDR1 MNHNS and CDR2 SASEGT. With V trimmed by 8 bases and J by 2 bases, 7 bases remained unmatched. The CDR3 is 14 residues long. CDR3 loop: CASGPGQGPYEQYF. The CDR3 DNA is TGTGCCAGCGGCCCGGGACAGGGTCCCTACGAGCAGTACTTC.

This clone was counted a single time. J is TRBJ2-7 and V is TRBV11-3; the D gene could be TRBD1 or TRBD2 (6 bases each). The V end lost 1 base, the J end lost 7 bases, and 20 bases lay between the germline ends. The CDR3 contains 16 residues. In germline, CDR1 is SGHNT, CDR2 YENEEA. The CDR3 DNA is TGTGCCAGCAGCTTAGGAGGGGGGCTCCTCGGCGGGGAGCAGTACTTC. As protein: CASSLGGGLLGGEQYF.

The rearrangement links TRBV27 to TRBJ2-7; D may be TRBD1 (6 bases). Deletions cut 5 bases from V and 4 bases from J, with 9 bases between. This CDR3 is 12 amino acids long. The germline V gene encodes CDR1 MNHEY and CDR2 SMNVEV (reference sequence). For the CDR3, the DNA is TGTGCCAGCAGTAAACAGGGTTACGAGCAGTACTTC. This translates into CASSKQGYEQYF.

The chain carries TRBV2 and TRBJ2-2, with D unresolved. The V end lost 6 bases, the J end lost 0 bases, and 8 bases lay between the germline ends. Germline values: CDR1 SNHLY, CDR2 FYNNEI. This CDR3 has 14 amino acids. The CDR3 region has the DNA TGTGCCAGCAGGGCGGTTGCGAACACCGGGGAGCTGTTTTTT. Its translation is CASRAVANTGELFF.

This clone was found once. The chain is built from TRBV4-2 and TRBJ2-7; D is uncertain. Trimming removed 0 bases from V and 4 bases from J, with 7 bases in between. The CDR3 has 13 amino acids. Germline V gene sequence: CDR1 LGHNA, CDR2 YNFKEQ. The CDR3 coding sequence is TGTGCCAGCAGCCAAGATGACTCTTACGAGCAGTACTTC. Translation gives CASSQDDSYEQYF.

The chain couples TRBV4-3 to TRBJ1-2; a possible D gene is TRBD1 (5 bases). The CDR3 covers 13 residues. The germline V gene has CDR1 LGHNA and CDR2 YSLEER. The V gene lost 1 base and the J gene lost 4 bases, with 7 bases spanning the gap. The DNA for the CDR3 is TGCGCCAGCAGCCAAGGGGGCGGCTATGGCTACACCTTC. Translation gives CASSQGGGYGYTF.

The chain is built from TRBV7-2 and TRBJ2-3; D perhaps matches TRBD2 (5 bases). The V gene's germline CDR1 is SGHTA and CDR2 FQGNSA. This CDR3 spans 16 amino acids. Trimming left V 1 base short and J 2 bases short, with 13 bases between. The CDR3 sequence: CASSLGGMGITDTQYF. The CDR3 DNA follows: TGTGCCAGCAGCTTAGGAGGGATGGGGATCACAGATACGCAGTATTTT.

The genes are TRBV9 and TRBJ2-7, with D perhaps TRBD2 (7 bases). Germline V gene data show CDR1 as SGDLS and CDR2 as YYNGEE. V was cut by 0 bases and J by 1 base, with 11 bases left in between. The CDR3 contains 15 residues. The CDR3 here is CASSVEGGASYEQYF. As DNA, the CDR3 is TGTGCCAGCAGCGTAGAAGGGGGGGCTTCCTACGAGCAGTACTTC.

J is TRBJ1-6 and V is TRBV7-9, with 7 bases identical to TRBD1. CDR3 length: 14 amino acids. The germline gives CDR1 SEHNR, CDR2 FQNEAQ (reference sequence). Trimming removed 1 base from V and 8 bases from J; junction bases left unmatched: 2. This chain's CDR3 is CASSLGGQYSPLHF. CDR3 nucleotide sequence: TGTGCCAGCAGCTTAGGGGGACAGTATTCACCCCTCCACTTT. Complete variable domain (other parts from reference TRBV7-9 and TRBJ1-6): DTGVSQNPRHKITKRGQNVTFRCDPISEHNRLYWYRQTLGQGPEFLTYFQNEAQLEKSRLLSDRFSAERPKGSFSTLEIQRTEQGDSAMYLCASSLGGQYSPLHFGNGTRLTVT.

The chain is built from TRBV6-1 and TRBJ2-2; D possibly corresponds to TRBD2 (6 bases). The germline gives CDR1 MNHNS, CDR2 SASEGT. V shed 2 bases and J shed 4 bases, with 14 bases lying between them. The CDR3 runs 16 residues. The CDR3 loop is CASSETLAPSTGELFF. For the CDR3, the DNA is TGTGCCAGCAGTGAAACACTAGCCCCGAGCACCGGGGAGCTGTTTTTT.

The chain joins TRBV7-2 to TRBJ2-5; D possibly corresponds to TRBD1 (6 bases). Between the trimmed V and J ends, which lost 1 base and 5 bases, there was a span of 14 bases. This CDR3 is built from 15 residues. Per the germline V gene, CDR1 is SGHTA and CDR2 is FQGNSA. The CDR3 region has the DNA TGTGCCAGCAGCTTAGGAACAACAGGGTCGGAGACCCAGTACTTC. This codes for CASSLGTTGSETQYF.

This clone showed up just once. This sequence joins TRBV13 and TRBJ2-2; the match to TRBD1 covers 8 bases. This CDR3 region has 19 residues. Germline trimming cut 3 bases from V and 0 bases from J; bases unmatched to any gene: 12. Germline CDR1 is PRHDT and CDR2 is FYEKMQ (reference sequence). In DNA, the CDR3 is TGTGCCAGCAGCTTCGACAGGGGCCCTGGACTGGCGAACACCGGGGAGCTGTTTTTT. This sequence encodes CASSFDRGPGLANTGELFF.

The rearrangement uses TRBV5-1 and TRBJ2-1, with 11 bases that match TRBD2. Trimming at V came to 0 bases and at J to 6 bases, leaving 5 bases not matched to a gene. Germline lookup yields CDR1 SGHRS and CDR2 YFSETQ. The CDR3 contains 16 residues. CDR3 sequence reads: CASSLGSGGALNEQFF. CDR3 DNA sequence: TGCGCCAGCAGCTTGGGTAGCGGGGGGGCTCTCAATGAGCAGTTCTTC.

Concerning this clone: Other DNA sequences in this specimen translate into the identical CDR3. The rearrangement joins TRBV5-1 to TRBJ2-3; no definite D call. CDR1 is SGHRS and CDR2 is YFSETQ in the germline V gene. Trimming stripped 0 bases from V and 2 bases from J, with 4 bases between. The CDR3 has 13 residues. This CDR3 reads CASSLAATDTQYF. The CDR3 nucleotides are TGCGCCAGCAGCTTGGCGGCCACAGATACGCAGTATTTT. The full variable domain, its missing parts supplied by reference TRBV5-1 and TRBJ2-3, is KAGVTQTPRYLIKTRGQQVTLSCSPISGHRSVSWYQQTPGQGLQFLFEYFSETQRNKGNFPGRFSGRQFSNSRSEMNVSTLELGDSALYLCASSLAATDTQYFGPGTRLTVL.

The chain combines TRBV9 with TRBJ2-3; TRBD1 aligns across 8 bases. Unmatched junction bases numbered 1, after V lost 3 bases and J lost 7 bases. In germline, CDR1 is SGDLS, CDR2 YYNGEE. CDR3 length: 12 residues. In nucleotides, the CDR3 is TGTGCCAGCAGCGGGACAGGGAATACGCAGTATTTT. It yields the protein CASSGTGNTQYF.

The V call is TRBV4-1, the J call TRBJ2-3; tentatively, D is TRBD1 or TRBD2 (6 bases each). This CDR3 spans 14 amino acids. The V end was cut by 6 bases, the J end by 4 bases, with 14 bases between. The V gene's germline CDR1 is MGHRA and CDR2 YSYEKL. The CDR3 protein is CASSLGRGPDTQYF. The CDR3 DNA follows: TGCGCCAGCAGTCTGGGACGGGGGCCAGATACGCAGTATTTT.

The rearrangement joins TRBV7-2 to TRBJ2-3, with 9 bases matching TRBD2. V was pared by 3 bases and J by 2 bases, with 6 bases of the junction left unmatched. Germline V gene sequence: CDR1 SGHTA, CDR2 FQGNSA. The CDR3 totals 16 residues. CDR3 sequence reads: CASSFYSGSDTDTQYF. The DNA of the CDR3 is TGTGCCAGCAGCTTTTATAGCGGGAGCGACACAGATACGCAGTATTTT.

The chain employs TRBV4-1 and TRBJ2-2; D may be TRBD1 or TRBD2 (6 bases each). CDR3 size: 14 residues. V gave up 4 bases and J gave up 7 bases, with 13 bases separating them. Germline V gene lookup returns CDR1 MGHRA and CDR2 YSYEKL. The CDR3 region is CASSPEGGLGELFF. The CDR3, as DNA: TGCGCCAGCAGCCCCGAGGGGGGCCTCGGGGAGCTGTTTTTT.

Only a few counts were recorded for this clone. This chain links TRBV30 with TRBJ1-2; D is possibly TRBD1 (6 bases). CDR1 is GTSNPN, CDR2 SVGIG, per germline (reference sequence). CDR3 length: 13 residues. With 2 bases removed from V and 6 bases from J, the gap between germline ends came to 13 bases. This CDR3 is CAWSLRDKDGYTF. CDR3 nucleotides: TGTGCCTGGAGTCTCCGGGACAAGGATGGCTACACCTTC. Drawing the rest from reference TRBV30 and TRBJ1-2, the complete variable domain is SQTIHQWPATLVQPVGSPLSLECTVEGTSNPNLYWYRQAAGRGLQLLFYSVGIGQISSEVPQNLSASRPQDRQFILSSKKLLLSDSGFYLCAWSLRDKDGYTFGSGTRLTVV.

This sequence joins TRBV19 and TRBJ2-3, with 8 bases lining up with TRBD2. Germline values: CDR1 LNHDA, CDR2 SQIVND (reference sequence). The CDR3 runs to 15 residues. The V gene end was trimmed by 0 bases and the J gene end by 8 bases; junction bases not matched to a gene: 7. As DNA, the CDR3 is TGTGCCAGTAGTATAGAGGGCTCGGCGGGAGGTACGCAGTATTTT. Amino acid sequence: CASSIEGSAGGTQYF.

The chain couples TRBV30 to TRBJ1-6, with 8 bases fitting TRBD1. Losses at the gene ends were 3 bases for V and 3 bases for J; bases not matched to a gene: 13. From germline, CDR1 is GTSNPN and CDR2 SVGIG (reference sequence). CDR3 length equals 18 residues. CDR3 sequence: CAWRFYRQGPNYNSPLHF. CDR3 DNA sequence: TGTGCCTGGAGATTCTACCGACAGGGGCCCAACTATAATTCACCCCTCCACTTT.

CDR3 coding DNA: TGCGCCAGCAGCTTGGGGACAAACGGAATCAACACCGGGGAGCTGTTTTTT. Its translation is CASSLGTNGINTGELFF. J is TRBJ2-2 and V is TRBV5-1; possibly TRBD1 for D (5 bases). Germline V gene lookup returns CDR1 SGHRS and CDR2 YFSETQ. The ends were cut back, 0 bases at V and 2 bases at J, with 14 bases in the middle. The CDR3 is made up of 17 amino acids.

A word on this clone: Other DNA sequences in this specimen translate into the identical CDR3. This chain links TRBV6-5 with TRBJ1-5; D remains ambiguous. V was trimmed by 6 bases and J by 2 bases, leaving 8 bases between them. This CDR3 region has 13 residues. Germline CDR1 and CDR2: MNHEY and SVGAGI. CDR3 amino acids: CASSRGGNQPQHF. The CDR3 DNA reads as TGTGCCAGCAGCCGAGGAGGCAATCAGCCCCAGCATTTT.